What follows are 32 T cell receptor beta chains derived from one specimen sequenced in a study of blood T cell repertoires in COVID-19. The assay was immunoSEQ multiplex PCR, and TCRdb's table has in-frame clones only and misses some. The sample lists 100,000 to 150,000 clones, roughly four fifths occurring once. Sequencing was performed on peripheral blood. The receptors originated from a human donor in a cohort sampled during active COVID-19.

CDR3 in DNA: TGTGCCAGCAGCTTATACAAGAACACTGAAGCTTTCTTT. It translates to CASSLYKNTEAFF. The rearrangement uses TRBV7-2 and TRBJ1-1; D is uncertain. The V end lost 2 bases, the J end lost 1 base, and 5 bases lay between the germline ends. The CDR3 runs 13 residues. CDR1 is SGHTA, CDR2 FQGNSA, per germline.

CDR3 sequence: CASSSGNEQYF. CDR3 DNA sequence: TGTGCCAGCAGCTCGGGTAACGAGCAGTACTTC. V is TRBV5-4 and J is TRBJ2-7, with D unclear. Trimming took 3 bases from V and 5 from J, leaving 6 bases between them. CDR1 SGHNT and CDR2 YYREEE come from the germline V gene (reference sequence). This CDR3 has 11 residues.

The J gene is TRBJ1-2, the V gene TRBV30; tentatively, D is TRBD1 (6 bases). Germline assignment: CDR1 GTSNPN and CDR2 SVGIG (reference sequence). The CDR3 has 15 residues. Trimming shortened V by 5 bases and J by 4 bases, and 20 bases separated the two germline ends. The CDR3 spells CAWSETGGGFYGYTF. The CDR3 bases are TGTGCCTGGTCCGAAACGGGAGGGGGTTTCTATGGCTACACCTTC.

The chain links TRBV27 to TRBJ1-2, with D maybe TRBD1 (6 bases). The CDR3 has 17 amino acids. Trimming took off 5 bases at V and 1 base at J, with 20 bases between the two ends. The germline gives CDR1 MNHEY, CDR2 SMNVEV (reference sequence). CDR3: CASSTTGKVRGNYGYTF. DNA of the CDR3: TGTGCCAGCAGTACAACAGGGAAGGTCAGAGGTAACTATGGCTACACCTTC.

The chain recombines TRBV7-2 with TRBJ1-3; 10 bases line up with TRBD1. Trimming cost V 6 bases and J 4 bases; bases outside gene matches: 6. The germline V gene has CDR1 SGHTA and CDR2 FQGNSA. The CDR3 has 15 amino acids. CDR3: CASSYDRGRGNTIYF. The CDR3 nucleotides are TGTGCCAGCAGTTATGACAGGGGGCGGGGAAACACCATATATTTT.

This clone has a handful of counts. The chain uses TRBV10-1 and TRBJ2-3; 10 bases line up with TRBD2. The germline V gene encodes CDR1 WNHNN and CDR2 SYGVQD (reference sequence). The CDR3 loop spans 15 amino acids. After removal of 6 bases from V and 2 bases from J, the junction contained 5 bases not matched to a gene. CDR3 DNA sequence: TGCGCCAGCAGCCGGACTAGCGGAAACACAGATACGCAGTATTTT. As protein: CASSRTSGNTDTQYF.

The rearrangement joins TRBV9 to TRBJ2-3; no clear D gene. Looked up from germline, CDR1 is SGDLS and CDR2 is YYNGEE. This CDR3 has 14 amino acids. V was pared by 1 base and J by 5 bases, with 11 bases between. The CDR3 nucleotides are TGTGCCAGCAGCGTAAGGTTCGCAGGAGATACGCAGTATTTT. This encodes CASSVRFAGDTQYF.

This clone was recorded once. The chain uses TRBV5-5 and TRBJ1-1; TRBD1 might be the D (5 bases). V was shortened by 0 bases and J by 4 bases, with 10 bases between the two germline ends. The CDR3 has 14 residues. Germline CDR1 and CDR2: SGHKS and YYEKEE (reference sequence). CDR3 loop: CASSLAGTGTEAFF. In DNA, the CDR3 is TGTGCCAGCAGCTTGGCAGGGACTGGCACTGAAGCTTTCTTT.

As regards this clone: The sample carries other DNA sequences with the same CDR3. V is TRBV7-9 and J is TRBJ2-7, with 9 bases lining up with TRBD1. Trimming at V came to 4 bases and at J to 4 bases, leaving 2 bases not matched to a gene. Germline CDR1 is SEHNR and CDR2 is FQNEAQ (reference sequence). The length of the CDR3 is 13 residues. The CDR3 DNA sequence: TGTGCCAGCAGCTCCGGGACAGGGTACGAGCAGTACTTC. Residues: CASSSGTGYEQYF.

The gene calls are TRBV4-1 and TRBJ2-7; TRBD1 matches at 7 bases. The CDR3 consists of 18 residues. The trim removed 0 bases at V and 2 bases at J, leaving 13 bases unmatched. The V gene's germline CDR1 is MGHRA and CDR2 YSYEKL. The CDR3 DNA sequence: TGCGCCAGCAGCCAAGATCTAGATAGGGGACAGCCAACCTACGAGCAGTACTTC. Its translation: CASSQDLDRGQPTYEQYF.

The chain employs TRBV11-3 and TRBJ2-5; maybe TRBD1 (5 bases). Trimming took off 1 base at V and 5 bases at J, with 14 bases between the two ends. CDR3 length equals 15 residues. CDR1 SGHNT and CDR2 YENEEA come from the germline V gene. The chain's CDR3 is CASSLGQGRWETQYF. CDR3 sequence (DNA): TGTGCCAGCAGCTTAGGGCAGGGAAGGTGGGAGACCCAGTACTTC.

At least ten counts were recorded for this clone. J is TRBJ2-3 and V is TRBV18; 10 bases agree with TRBD2. The CDR3 runs 18 residues. Germline V CDR1 and CDR2: KGHSH, LQKENI. The V gene end was trimmed by 3 bases and the J gene end by 0 bases; junction bases not matched to a gene: 9. The CDR3 loop reads CASSPNSGGTYSTDTQYF. For the CDR3, the DNA is TGTGCCAGCTCACCCAATAGCGGGGGGACTTATAGCACAGATACGCAGTATTTT.

This chain connects TRBV3-1 (or the pseudogene TRBV3-2) to TRBJ2-7; TRBD2 aligns across 8 bases. The CDR3 loop spans 15 amino acids. The germline CDR1 and CDR2 sequences are LGHDT and YNNKEL (reference sequence). V shed 0 bases and J 6 bases; nucleotides not matched to a gene: 7. CDR3 DNA: TGTGCCAGCAGCCAAGATGGCGGGAGGTTTCGCGAGCAGTACTTC. Translation gives CASSQDGGRFREQYF.

V usage is TRBV18 and J usage is TRBJ1-4, with TRBD1 matching 7 bases. Germline CDR1 and CDR2: KGHSH and LQKENI. This CDR3 region has 15 residues. J was trimmed by 7 bases and V by 3 bases; bases with no gene match: 8. The CDR3 loop is CASSPTGLMSEKLFF. The CDR3 DNA follows: TGTGCCAGCTCACCGACAGGGTTGATGAGTGAAAAACTGTTTTTT.

This chain links TRBV7-9 with TRBJ1-2; 11 positions match TRBD1. The V segment lost 5 bases and the J segment 4 bases; nucleotides outside the gene matches: 6. The CDR3 extends over 15 amino acids. Germline V CDR1 and CDR2: SEHNR, FQNEAQ (reference sequence). CDR3 region: CASSPWGTGGYGYTF. CDR3 nucleotide sequence: TGTGCCAGCAGCCCCTGGGGGACAGGGGGCTATGGCTACACCTTC. Supplemented by reference TRBV7-9 and TRBJ1-2, the full variable domain reads DTGVSQNPRHKITKRGQNVTFRCDPISEHNRLYWYRQTLGQGPEFLTYFQNEAQLEKSRLLSDRFSAERPKGSFSTLEIQRTEQGDSAMYLCASSPWGTGGYGYTFGSGTRLTVV.

The chain joins TRBV5-5 to TRBJ2-7; a possible D gene is TRBD2 (6 bases). Germline V CDR1 and CDR2: SGHKS, YYEKEE (reference sequence). This CDR3 is 16 amino acids long. V lost 0 bases and J lost 6, with 19 bases in between. CDR3 bases: TGTGCCAGCAGCTTGGTGGTCGGGCGGGCGGGGAGCGAGCAGTACTTC. Amino acid sequence: CASSLVVGRAGSEQYF.

This clone occurred a few times. This rearrangement joins TRBV6-1 to TRBJ2-7; D is possibly TRBD2 (6 bases). This CDR3 comprises 16 residues. From germline, CDR1 is MNHNS and CDR2 SASEGT. V was cut by 2 bases and J by 5 bases, with 19 bases left in between. The CDR3: CASSELAAGTADEQYF. DNA of the CDR3: TGTGCCAGCAGTGAACTCGCGGCAGGGACTGCGGACGAGCAGTACTTC.

CDR3 region: CASSLGQGASSPLHF. The CDR3 nucleotides are TGTGCCAGCAGTCTAGGACAGGGGGCATCTTCACCCCTCCACTTT. The V call is TRBV25-1, the J call TRBJ1-6, with 11 bases aligning to TRBD1. Germline V gene lookup returns CDR1 MGHDK and CDR2 SYGVNS. Trimming at V came to 5 bases and at J to 9 bases, leaving 6 bases not matched to a gene. The CDR3 is made up of 15 amino acids.

The genes are TRBV4-1 and TRBJ1-2; TRBD1 might be the D (6 bases). Germline CDR1 and CDR2: MGHRA and YSYEKL. V shed 3 bases and J shed 2 bases, with 13 bases lying between them. There are 15 residues in the CDR3. CDR3 loop: CASSQNVGTNYGYTF. CDR3 sequence (DNA): TGCGCCAGCAGCCAGAACGTTGGGACAAACTATGGCTACACCTTC.

The rearrangement joins TRBV3-1 (or the pseudogene TRBV3-2) to TRBJ1-1; 7 bases match TRBD1. The ends lost 3 bases at V and 6 bases at J; junction bases unmatched: 4. CDR1 is LGHDT and CDR2 is YNNKEL in the germline V gene (reference sequence). The CDR3 loop spans 13 amino acids. The CDR3 here is CASSQGQLSEAFF. The CDR3 DNA reads as TGTGCCAGCAGCCAGGGACAGTTATCTGAAGCTTTCTTT.

The genes are TRBV10-1 and TRBJ1-2; D ambiguous. The CDR3 is made up of 14 amino acids. V lost 5 bases, J lost 3 bases, and 13 bases lay in between. The germline V gene has CDR1 WNHNN and CDR2 SYGVQD (reference sequence). The CDR3 loop is CASSNSGLDYGYTF. In DNA form, the CDR3 reads TGCGCCAGCAGTAACAGCGGACTAGACTATGGCTACACCTTC.

The chain is built from TRBV14 and TRBJ2-7; D is uncertain. Trimming stripped 2 bases from V and 3 bases from J, with 5 bases between. Germline CDR1 is SGHDN and CDR2 is FVKESK. The CDR3 has 12 amino acids. CDR3 in amino acids: CASSQNGYEQYF. CDR3 sequence (DNA): TGTGCCAGCAGCCAAAACGGCTACGAGCAGTACTTC.

With regard to this clone: An end of the junction differs from the germline gene, which may be a read error. The genes are TRBV7-7 and TRBJ1-2, with 7 bases that match TRBD1. Germline CDR1 and CDR2: SSHAT and FNYEAQ (reference sequence). There are 17 residues in the CDR3. The CDR3 protein is CASSPPAPPRRGRGYTF. The CDR3 nucleotides read TGTGCTAGCAGCCCTCCGGCCCCCCCTCGGAGGGGGCGAGGCTACACCTTC.

The chain carries TRBV14 and TRBJ2-7; TRBD2 might be the D (5 bases). Germline CDR1 is SGHDN and CDR2 is FVKESK. Trimming shortened V by 6 bases and J by 2 bases, and 20 bases separated the two germline ends. The CDR3 is made up of 16 amino acids. The chain's CDR3 is CASSENQRNPTYEQYF. CDR3 DNA: TGTGCCAGCAGTGAAAATCAGCGGAACCCGACCTACGAGCAGTACTTC.

The rearrangement links TRBV7-2 to TRBJ1-2; D is possibly TRBD1 (6 bases). Trimming removed 6 bases at V and 4 bases at J, with 9 bases between. The CDR3 spans 12 residues. In germline, CDR1 is SGHTA, CDR2 FQGNSA. The chain's CDR3 is CASRGDIYGYTF. CDR3 coding DNA: TGTGCCAGCAGAGGGGACATCTATGGCTACACCTTC.

This clone has just one count. This CDR3 reads CASSPVWGRRSSYEQYF. CDR3 bases: TGTGCCAGTAGTCCAGTTTGGGGGCGGAGGAGCTCCTACGAGCAGTACTTC. The chain has TRBV19 and TRBJ2-7, with a possible D match to TRBD1 (6 bases). The CDR3 has 17 residues. V lost 5 bases and J 0 bases, leaving 20 bases between the germline ends. Germline V CDR1 and CDR2: LNHDA, SQIVND (reference sequence).

V usage is TRBV1 and J usage is TRBJ2-7; the D segment call TRBD1 is taken from the table without a DNA check. TRBV1 is a documented pseudogene. The CDR3 consists of 17 residues. The CDR3 sequence: CTSSQDRWTGGFEEQYF. CDR3 coding DNA: TGCACCAGCAGCCAAGATAGATGGACAGGGGGATTTGAGGAGCAGTACTTC.

The chain recombines TRBV18 with TRBJ2-7, with TRBD1 identical over 11 bases. Germline assignment: CDR1 KGHSH and CDR2 LQKENI. The CDR3 runs 15 residues. Unmatched junction bases numbered 5, after V lost 3 bases and J lost 4 bases. CDR3 DNA: TGTGCCAGCTCACCCGGACAGGGGGCTATGTACGAGCAGTACTTC. Encoded protein: CASSPGQGAMYEQYF. Drawing the rest from reference TRBV18 and TRBJ2-7, the complete variable domain is NAGVMQNPRHLVRRRGQEARLRCSPMKGHSHVYWYRQLPEEGLKFMVYLQKENIIDESGMPKERFSAEFPKEGPSILRIQQVVRGDSAAYFCASSPGQGAMYEQYFGPGTRLTVT.

The chain carries TRBV10-1 and TRBJ2-7; TRBD1 agrees at 8 bases. Germline CDR1 and CDR2: WNHNN and SYGVQD (reference sequence). The ends lost 2 bases at V and 5 bases at J; junction bases unmatched: 5. The CDR3 totals 14 residues. The chain's CDR3 is CASSEGQGTNEQYF. DNA of the CDR3: TGCGCCAGCAGTGAGGGACAGGGAACCAACGAGCAGTACTTC.

In its sample, this clone was seen a few times. The gene calls are TRBV28 and TRBJ1-1, with a tentative D call TRBD1 (6 bases). Germline CDR1 is MDHEN and CDR2 is SYDVKM. With 5 bases removed from V and 1 base from J, the gap between germline ends came to 11 bases. There are 14 residues in the CDR3. In nucleotides, the CDR3 is TGTGCCAGCAGTCGACAGGTACCGAACACTGAAGCTTTCTTT. Translated, it gives CASSRQVPNTEAFF. Based on the CDR3 plus reference TRBV28 and TRBJ1-1, the full variable domain is DVKVTQSSRYLVKRTGEKVFLECVQDMDHENMFWYRQDPGLGLRLIYFSYDVKMKEKGDIPEGYSVSREKKERFSLILESASTNQTSMYLCASSRQVPNTEAFFGQGTRLTVV.

V gene TRBV11-2 combines with J gene TRBJ1-3; no clear D. In germline, CDR1 is SGHAT, CDR2 FQNNGV. The CDR3 is made up of 16 amino acids. V lost 0 bases, J lost 1 base, and 10 bases lay in between. The CDR3 spells CASSLDLGFSGNTIYF. CDR3 nucleotide sequence: TGTGCCAGCAGCTTAGATCTAGGATTTTCTGGAAACACCATATATTTT.

This rearrangement joins TRBV9 to TRBJ2-2; TRBD2 aligns across 8 bases. Germline V gives CDR1 SGDLS, CDR2 YYNGEE. Trimming at V came to 2 bases and at J to 5 bases, leaving 5 bases not matched to a gene. This CDR3 comprises 15 residues. The CDR3 coding sequence is TGTGCCAGCAGCGTCCGACTAGCGCAGACCGGGGAGCTGTTTTTT. This gives the protein CASSVRLAQTGELFF.